This TCR beta chain was observed in a study of CD8+CD57+ T cells in acquired aplastic anemia. As for the study in general: An average of roughly 3 ug of DNA was obtained from sorted CD4+ and CD8+ cells.

Germline loops: CDR1 SEHNR, CDR2 FQNEAQ (reference sequence). The CDR3 loop spans 14 amino acids. V shed 3 bases and J shed 0 bases, with 8 bases lying between them. The authors sequenced patients whose flow cytometry had shown CD8+CD57+ cell expansion. Among the patients, all had severe acquired aplastic anemia. Genomic DNA served as template for TCR beta VDJ and CDR3 profiling. TCRdb fed the reads into MiXCR, producing one record per CDR3 protein. The table lists around 160,000 distinct CDR3 sequences, around 50% of them singletons. Sequenced material: sorted CD4+, CD8+, or CD8+CD57+ T cells (not recorded which) from PBMCs. The TCR was taken from a human donor with aplastic anemia. The chain couples TRBV7-9 to TRBJ1-1; D may be TRBD1 (5 bases). The DNA of the CDR3 is TGTGCCAGCAGCTTGCACAGGTTGAACACTGAAGCTTTCTTT. Translated: CASSLHRLNTEAFF.